The rows below give T cell receptor beta chains drawn from one sample of a study of blood T cell repertoires in COVID-19. Using immunoSEQ multiplex PCR, the repertoire was profiled, and TCRdb retains in-frame clones only, with some absent. Of 200,000 to 250,000 clones in the sample, approximately 85% were seen once. The sequenced material came from peripheral blood. The receptors come from a woman aged 70 to 79 with COVID-19, enrolled during active disease. CDR3s include the opening cysteine and the closing phenylalanine or tryptophan. The D gene is left open where the match is weak. A row's size may be missing; if present it is once, few, many or a size class.

CASSPSLASQMDEQYF,TGTGCCAGCAGCCCCAGCCTGGCTAGCCAAATGGACGAGCAGTACTTC,NA,NA,TRBV7-2,TRBJ2-7
CASSYRAGNTIYF,TGTGCCAGTAGTTACCGGGCTGGAAACACCATATATTTT,NA,NA,TRBV19,TRBJ1-3
CASSWTGVSSYEQYF,TGTGCCAGCAGTTGGACAGGCGTGAGCTCCTACGAGCAGTACTTC,TRBD1,NA,TRBV6-2/TRBV6-3,TRBJ2-7
CASSESRSTYEQYF,TGCGCCAGCAGTGAGTCGCGTAGTACCTACGAGCAGTACTTC,NA,NA,TRBV10-2,TRBJ2-7
CASSRTGRLDGYTF,TGTGCCAGCAGCCGGACAGGTCGCTTGGATGGCTACACCTTC,TRBD1,NA,TRBV11-3,TRBJ1-2
CASTGQGFQETQYF,TGTGCCAGTACCGGACAGGGTTTCCAAGAGACCCAGTACTTC,TRBD1,NA,TRBV19,TRBJ2-5
CASSQQGRGNQPQHF,TGCGCCAGCAGCCAACAGGGTAGGGGCAATCAGCCCCAGCATTTT,NA,few,TRBV4-3,TRBJ1-5
CASSLTQGNSPLHF,TGCGCCAGCAGCTTGACACAGGGGAATTCACCCCTCCACTTT,TRBD1,once,TRBV5-1,TRBJ1-6
CASSSDRAGNEQFF,TGTGCCAGCAGCTCCGACAGGGCGGGGAATGAGCAGTTCTTC,NA,NA,TRBV5-6,TRBJ2-1
CASSIPGQPSEAF,TGTGCCAGCAGTATTCCGGGACAGCCCTCGGAGGCCTTC,TRBD1,NA,TRBV12-3/TRBV12-4,TRBJ1-2
CASSLRYSNQPQHF,TGTGCCAGCAGCTTGCGTTATAGCAATCAGCCCCAGCATTTT,NA,NA,TRBV5-6,TRBJ1-5
CATSDGGQSFSTEAFF,TGTGCCACCAGTGATGGGGGACAGAGCTTCTCGACTGAAGCTTTCTTT,TRBD1,NA,TRBV24-1,TRBJ1-1
CAGGEASGNTIYF,TGTGCCGGGGGGGAAGCCTCTGGAAACACCATATATTTT,NA,NA,TRBV7-9,TRBJ1-3
CASSARVGYTF,TGTGCCAGCAGCGCCCGGGTCGGCTACACCTTC,NA,NA,TRBV12-3/TRBV12-4,TRBJ1-2
CASSGTGPVNTGELFF,TGTGCCAGCAGTGGGACAGGGCCCGTGAACACCGGGGAGCTGTTTTTT,TRBD1,few,TRBV25-1,TRBJ2-2
CASSQDVRSGLFEQYF,TGTGCCAGCAGCCAAGATGTCCGGTCAGGGCTGTTCGAGCAGTACTTC,NA,NA,TRBV3-1/TRBV3-2,TRBJ2-7
CASRQQGAGTGELFF,TGTGCCAGCAGACAGCAGGGGGCGGGCACCGGGGAGCTGTTTTTT,TRBD1,NA,TRBV7-8,TRBJ2-2
CAWVGQYNSPLHF,TGTGCCTGGGTGGGACAGTATAATTCACCCCTCCACTTT,TRBD1,NA,TRBV30,TRBJ1-6
CASSKQRDRGVQAFF,TGTGCCAGCAGTAAGCAACGGGACAGGGGGGTTCAAGCTTTCTTT,TRBD1,NA,TRBV6-2/TRBV6-3,TRBJ1-1
CASSSRTGGGETQYF,TGTGCCAGCAGCAGTCGTACAGGGGGTGGCGAGACCCAGTACTTC,TRBD1,NA,TRBV6-5,TRBJ2-5
CASRTTTDTYGYTF,TGTGCCAGTAGGACAACGACAGACACCTATGGCTACACCTTC,NA,NA,TRBV19,TRBJ1-2
CASSHRSASGYQETQYF,TGTGCCAGCAGCCATAGGAGTGCTAGCGGCTACCAAGAGACCCAGTACTTC,TRBD2,NA,TRBV3-1/TRBV3-2,TRBJ2-5
CASSLGQGAGTEAFF,TGCGCCAGCAGCCTAGGACAGGGGGCTGGGACTGAAGCTTTCTTT,TRBD1,NA,TRBV5-1,TRBJ1-1
CASSIVGDQPQHF,TGTGCCAGTAGTATAGTTGGAGATCAGCCCCAGCATTTT,NA,NA,TRBV19,TRBJ1-5
CASSQELRQRNSPLHF,TGTGCCAGCAGCCAAGAATTAAGACAACGAAATTCACCCCTCCACTTT,NA,NA,TRBV3-1/TRBV3-2,TRBJ1-6
CASSPLTGEGTEAFF,TGTGCCAGCTCCCCTTTGACAGGGGAGGGCACTGAAGCTTTCTTT,TRBD1,NA,TRBV18,TRBJ1-1
CASSPVGAGDTEAFF,TGTGCCAGCTCACCAGTCGGTGCAGGGGACACTGAAGCTTTCTTT,NA,NA,TRBV18,TRBJ1-1
CASSPNPGQVGYGYTF,TGTGCCAGCTCACCAAACCCCGGACAGGTTGGGTATGGCTACACCTTC,TRBD1,once,TRBV18,TRBJ1-2
CASSPRQGPNSPLHF,TGTGCCAGCAGCCCCAGACAGGGACCCAATTCACCCCTCCACTTT,TRBD1,NA,TRBV7-9,TRBJ1-6
CASSSLWTGGGTEAFF,TGTGCCAGCAGCTCACTATGGACAGGGGGCGGGACTGAAGCTTTCTTT,TRBD1,NA,TRBV11-1,TRBJ1-1
CSARAGEQFF,TGCAGTGCTAGAGCCGGGGAGCAGTTCTTC,NA,NA,TRBV20-1,TRBJ2-1
CAWSLSGSSYEQYF,TGTGCCTGGAGCCTTAGCGGGAGCTCCTACGAGCAGTACTTC,TRBD2,NA,TRBV30,TRBJ2-7
CASSGRSGQGIHGYTF,TGTGCCAGCAGTGGTCGATCGGGACAGGGAATTCATGGCTACACCTTC,TRBD1,NA,TRBV27,TRBJ1-2
CASSPRQGGTEAFF,TGTGCCAGCAGCCCCCGACAGGGGGGAACTGAAGCTTTCTTT,TRBD1,NA,TRBV6-4,TRBJ1-1
CASSLEQGEVAWQETQYF,TGTGCCAGCAGCTTGGAACAGGGAGAGGTAGCTTGGCAAGAGACCCAGTACTTC,NA,NA,TRBV5-4,TRBJ2-5
CASSSSGLASETQYF,TGTGCCAGCAGCTCTAGCGGGTTGGCCTCGGAGACCCAGTACTTC,TRBD2,NA,TRBV7-3,TRBJ2-5
CASRKQGPAGEQYF,TGTGCCAGCAGGAAGCAGGGGCCCGCGGGCGAGCAGTACTTC,NA,few,TRBV5-6,TRBJ2-7
CASSPSSGSYYGYTF,TGTGCCAGCAGCCCCTCTTCGGGGTCTTACTATGGCTACACCTTC,NA,NA,TRBV5-4,TRBJ1-2
CASSLKGTGVQPQHF,TGTGCCAGCAGCTTAAAAGGGACAGGGGTTCAGCCCCAGCATTTT,TRBD1,NA,TRBV7-2,TRBJ1-5
CASSPRTGETQYF,TGTGCCAGCAGCCCCCGGACAGGGGAGACCCAGTACTTC,TRBD1,NA,TRBV7-2,TRBJ2-5
CASSPSPTGGFAEAFF,TGTGCCAGCAGCCCCTCTCCCACAGGGGGCTTCGCTGAAGCTTTCTTT,TRBD1,NA,TRBV7-6,TRBJ1-1
CASSLYVGATGYTF,TGTGCCAGCAGCTTGTATGTTGGAGCCACGGGCTACACCTTC,NA,NA,TRBV5-6,TRBJ1-2
CASSLSGGFPNTQYF,TGTGCCAGCAGCCTTAGCGGGGGCTTTCCGAATACGCAGTATTTT,TRBD2,NA,TRBV5-8,TRBJ2-3
CSVEEVQGEPQHF,TGCAGCGTTGAAGAGGTACAGGGGGAGCCCCAGCATTTT,TRBD1,NA,TRBV29-1,TRBJ1-5
CASSYRGEQYF,TGTGCCAGCAGTTACCGGGGCGAGCAGTACTTC,NA,NA,TRBV6-5,TRBJ2-7
CATSPGVGTGELFF,TGTGCCACCAGTCCCGGGGTAGGCACCGGGGAGCTGTTTTTT,NA,NA,TRBV24-1,TRBJ2-2
CASSMLGLAGYTDTQYF,TGTGCCAGTAGTATGTTGGGACTAGCGGGATACACAGATACGCAGTATTTT,TRBD2,NA,TRBV19,TRBJ2-3
CASSLVRDSLYNNEQFF,TGTGCCAGCAGCTTAGTCCGGGACAGTCTTTATAACAATGAGCAGTTCTTC,TRBD1,NA,TRBV11-3,TRBJ2-1
CASRTGLNEKLFF,TGTGCCAGCAGGACAGGCTTAAATGAAAAACTGTTTTTT,NA,NA,TRBV12-3/TRBV12-4,TRBJ1-4
CASSMGQGIDQPQHF,TGTGCCAGCAGCATGGGACAGGGTATCGATCAGCCCCAGCATTTT,TRBD1,NA,TRBV5-4,TRBJ1-5